The source of this T cell receptor (beta chain) is a study of shared clonotypes between healthy human individuals. The deep-level immunoSEQ assay was used. The assay was immunoSEQ multiplex PCR, and TCRdb's table has in-frame clones only and misses some. In the table there are around 600,000 clones, roughly 98% of which are singletons. Naive CD8 cells were CD45RO-negative, positively selected for CCR7, excluding terminally differentiated effector memory CD45RA+ cells. V lost 11 bases to trimming and J lost 5 bases; unmatched junction nucleotides: 5. The CDR3 runs 13 residues. The germline CDR1 and CDR2 sequences are SGHVS and FQNEAQ.

The TCR sequence derives from a man younger than 45 in good health. Sequenced: naive CD8+ T cells sorted from blood. The rearrangement joins TRBV7-8 to TRBJ2-1, with 11 bases identical to TRBD2. The CDR3: CACGTSGNNEQFF. The DNA for the CDR3 is TGTGCCTGTGGGACTAGCGGCAACAATGAGCAGTTCTTC.